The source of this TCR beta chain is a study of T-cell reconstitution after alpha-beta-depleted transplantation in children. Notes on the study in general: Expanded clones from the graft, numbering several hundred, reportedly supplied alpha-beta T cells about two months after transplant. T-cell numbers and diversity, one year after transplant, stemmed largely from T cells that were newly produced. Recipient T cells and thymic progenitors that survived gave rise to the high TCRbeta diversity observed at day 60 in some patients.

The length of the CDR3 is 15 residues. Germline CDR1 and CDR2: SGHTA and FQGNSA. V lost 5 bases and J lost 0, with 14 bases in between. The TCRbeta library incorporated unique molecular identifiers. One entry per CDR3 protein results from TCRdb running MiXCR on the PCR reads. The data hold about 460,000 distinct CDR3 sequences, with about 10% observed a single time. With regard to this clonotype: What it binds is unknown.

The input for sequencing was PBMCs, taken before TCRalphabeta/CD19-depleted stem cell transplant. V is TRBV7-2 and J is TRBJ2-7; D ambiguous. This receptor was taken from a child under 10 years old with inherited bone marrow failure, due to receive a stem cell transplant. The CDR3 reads CASSEYSTASYEQYF. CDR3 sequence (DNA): TGTGCCAGCAGCGAATATAGCACGGCCTCCTACGAGCAGTACTTC.